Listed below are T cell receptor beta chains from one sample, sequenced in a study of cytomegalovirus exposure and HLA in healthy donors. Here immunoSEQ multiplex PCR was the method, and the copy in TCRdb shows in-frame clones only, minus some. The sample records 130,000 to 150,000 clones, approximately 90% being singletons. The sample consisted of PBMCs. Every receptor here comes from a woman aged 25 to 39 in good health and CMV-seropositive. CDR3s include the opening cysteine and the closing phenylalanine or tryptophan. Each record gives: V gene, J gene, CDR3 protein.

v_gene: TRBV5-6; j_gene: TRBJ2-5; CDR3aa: CASSKTGTGETQYF
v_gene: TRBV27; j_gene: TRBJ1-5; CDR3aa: CASSPGQTNQPQHF
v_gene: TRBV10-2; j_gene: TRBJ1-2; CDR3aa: CASSAGTAGLYGYTF
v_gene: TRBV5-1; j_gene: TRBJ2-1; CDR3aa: CASSSLAGLTYNEQFF
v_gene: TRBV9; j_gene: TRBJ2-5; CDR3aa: CASSVAGTSGQETQYF
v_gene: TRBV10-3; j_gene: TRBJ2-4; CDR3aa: CATREEAAKNIQYF
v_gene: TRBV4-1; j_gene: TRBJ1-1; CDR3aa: CASSQEFTDDRAHEAFF
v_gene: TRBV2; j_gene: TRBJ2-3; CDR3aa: CASSLVADTQYF
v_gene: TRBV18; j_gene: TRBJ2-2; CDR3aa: CASSPPGVTGELFF
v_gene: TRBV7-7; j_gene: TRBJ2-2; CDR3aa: CASSLSGGQTGELFF
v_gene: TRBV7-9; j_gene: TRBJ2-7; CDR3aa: CASSLAYYEQYF
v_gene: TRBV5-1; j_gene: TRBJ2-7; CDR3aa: CASSPGGGYYEQYF
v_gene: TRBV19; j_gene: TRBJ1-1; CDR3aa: CASSAGVRTEAFF
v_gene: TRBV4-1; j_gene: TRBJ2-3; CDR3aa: CASSQARLAGADTQYF
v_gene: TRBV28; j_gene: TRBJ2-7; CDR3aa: CASSLHGTYEQYF
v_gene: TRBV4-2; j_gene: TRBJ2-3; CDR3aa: CASSQLAGGTDTQYF
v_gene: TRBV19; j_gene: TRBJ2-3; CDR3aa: CASSTGSLAGTDTQYF
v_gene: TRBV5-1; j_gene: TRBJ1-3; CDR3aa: CASSLGDSGNTIYF
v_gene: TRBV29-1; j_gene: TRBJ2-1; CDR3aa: CSARGSSGGHNEQFF
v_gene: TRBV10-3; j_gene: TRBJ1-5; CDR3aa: CAISEEQGVAYSNQPQHF
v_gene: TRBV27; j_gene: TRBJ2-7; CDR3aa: CASNWRGSPYEQYF
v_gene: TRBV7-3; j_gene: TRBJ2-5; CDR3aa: CASSLGTSGRETQYF
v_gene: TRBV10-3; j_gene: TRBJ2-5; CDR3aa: CAISIDQETQYF
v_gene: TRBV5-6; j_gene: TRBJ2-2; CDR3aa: CASSWGTTGELFF
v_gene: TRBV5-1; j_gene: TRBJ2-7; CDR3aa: CASSFLTGAQDEQYF
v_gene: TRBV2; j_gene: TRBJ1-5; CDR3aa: CASTQDRGNQPQHF
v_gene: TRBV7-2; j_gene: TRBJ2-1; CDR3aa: CASSLVRLRVSSYNEQFF
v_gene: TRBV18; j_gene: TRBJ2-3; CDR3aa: CASSPLGQGVTDTQYF
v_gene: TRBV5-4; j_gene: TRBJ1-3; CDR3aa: CASSPIRGHYSGNTIYF
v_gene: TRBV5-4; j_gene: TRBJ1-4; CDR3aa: CASSRDREGEKLFF
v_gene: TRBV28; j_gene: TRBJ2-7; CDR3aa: CASSYGRLDEQYF
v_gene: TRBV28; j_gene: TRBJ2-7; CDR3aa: CASSPPVRTYEQYF